The present TCR beta chain was sequenced within a study of lymphopenia after photon versus proton radiotherapy. Points from the study as a whole: After lymphocyte nadir, photon-treated repertoires showed oligoclonal expansion, especially CD8+ Temra. Survival link was tested only in deceased patients; proton benefit remains a possibility.

The V segment lost 5 bases and the J segment 4 bases; nucleotides outside the gene matches: 7. The germline CDR1 and CDR2 sequences are SGHTA and FQGNSA. The CDR3 runs to 14 residues. As to this clone: The antigen is not known.

The table came from immunoSEQ multiplex PCR; TCRdb's copy has only in-frame clones and leaves some out. The data hold 15,000 to 20,000 clones, with about nine tenths observed a single time. This specimen consisted of peripheral blood, obtained from a patient treated with proton-based radiotherapy. The chain uses TRBV7-2 and TRBJ2-5, with 7 bases lining up with TRBD2. This receptor was obtained from a man aged 65 to 79 with pancreatic cancer. The CDR3 DNA reads TGTGCCAGCAGCCTCTCGGGGAGGGGAGAGACCCAGTACTTC. This encodes CASSLSGRGETQYF.